The sample holds a few counts of the clone carrying this TCR beta chain. Its antigen is unidentified. This record belongs to a study of T-cell reconstitution after alpha-beta-depleted transplantation in children. Study-wide results and limits: Newly made T cells mostly supplied T-cell counts and diversity one year after transplant. The study traced high day-60 TCRbeta diversity in some patients to surviving recipient T cells and thymic progenitors. Expanded clones from the graft, numbering several hundred, reportedly supplied alpha-beta T cells about two months after transplant.

CDR3 length equals 15 residues. Germline V gene sequence: CDR1 DFQATT, CDR2 SNEGSKA (reference sequence). V was cut by 1 base and J by 3 bases, with 15 bases left in between. Unique molecular identifiers were incorporated into the prepared TCRbeta library. TCRdb re-called the PCR reads with MiXCR, one entry per CDR3 protein. The data contain some 81,000 distinct CDR3 sequences, roughly 15% of them seen just once; the ten biggest clones take up less than 35%. This receptor was identified in a male patient aged 2-15 years who had a stem cell transplant for acute lymphoblastic leukemia, so the T cells may come from the graft donor. The chain joins TRBV20-1 to TRBJ1-1; tentative D call: TRBD1 (6 bases). The source was PBMCs, mostly from graft donor cells, collected 180 days after TCRalphabeta/CD19-depleted stem cell transplant. CDR3 amino acids: CSARAGHLLDTEAFF. The CDR3 coding sequence is TGCAGTGCTAGAGCGGGACACCTATTGGACACTGAAGCTTTCTTT.